This TCR beta chain emerged from a study of cytomegalovirus exposure and HLA in healthy donors. Study results and limitations: In presence/absence analyses, roughly uniform sequencing depth across donors was assumed. Confirmation was obtained in vitro that three CMV-associated chains are specific for CMV antigens. In an earlier analysis, in around 590 donors, most V segments appeared productive either ~87% or ~30% of the time. Later analysis demonstrated an association between a missense DCLRE1C variant and TCR beta V- and J-gene trimming.

This clone was recorded a few times. Its specificity is unknown. 60 Vbeta and 13 Jbeta primers were used in PCR. TCRdb keeps only in-frame clones here, not all; method: immunoSEQ multiplex PCR. This sample has 95,000 to 150,000 clones; approximately 79% occur once, and the top ten carry about 2%. This CDR3 has 15 residues. Germline V gene sequence: CDR1 SGHTA, CDR2 FQGNSA. The V gene end was trimmed by 2 bases and the J gene end by 5 bases; junction bases not matched to a gene: 7. The specimen was PBMCs. J is TRBJ2-5 and V is TRBV7-2, with TRBD2 identical over 8 bases. This receptor was taken from a man aged 25-40 years in good health and CMV-seronegative. The CDR3 sequence is CASSLFGGGMETQYF. CDR3 sequence (DNA): TGTGCCAGCAGCTTATTCGGGGGGGGGATGGAGACCCAGTACTTC.